A selection of T cell receptor beta chains follows, all from one sample in a study of CD8 T cells in ankylosing spondylitis. MiXCR, applied by TCRdb to the 5' RACE reads, yields one record per CDR3 protein. The table includes 230,000 or so distinct CDR3 sequences, more than 20% detected once. Sequencing was done on a sample of blood, either unsorted or a sorted T cell fraction (not recorded which). The source is a male donor with ankylosing spondylitis or in good health (not recorded which). Both conserved end residues are part of each CDR3. D genes are given only for firm matches. Some rows have no size entry. The others give once, few or many, or a class for an expanded clone.

16,TRBJ2-5,TRBV10-3,many,TRBD1,CAISSRDRGYQETQYF,TGTGCCATCTCGTCACGGGACAGGGGGTACCAAGAGACCCAGTACTTC
14,TRBJ2-5,TRBV7-7,many,TRBD1,CASSDPGQQETQYF,TGTGCTAGCAGCGATCCGGGACAGCAAGAGACCCAGTACTTC
14,TRBJ2-2,TRBV27,many,.,CASSQFRVPGELFF,TGTGCCAGCAGTCAATTCAGGGTTCCCGGGGAGCTGTTTTTT
21,TRBJ1-2,TRBV20-1,.,TRBD1,CSARDRRGHHQSRLWGYGYTF,TGCAGTGCTAGAGATCGGAGGGGGCACCACCAGAGTAGGCTATGGGGCTATGGCTACACCTTC
17,TRBJ2-1,TRBV5-8,.,.,CASSLVGGQGSYNEQFF,TGTGCCAGCAGCTTGGTTGGAGGGCAGGGCTCCTACAATGAGCAGTTCTTC
14,TRBJ2-1,TRBV20-1,.,.,CSARDGAIYNEQFF,TGCAGTGCTAGAGATGGAGCTATCTACAATGAGCAGTTCTTC
13,TRBJ2-1,TRBV20-1,.,TRBD2,CSATGLVGNEQFF,TGCAGTGCTACCGGACTAGTAGGTAATGAGCAGTTCTTC
14,TRBJ2-1,TRBV18,many,.,CASSPGRDGSEQFF,TGTGCCAGCTCACCGGGCAGGGATGGGAGCGAGCAGTTCTTC
8,TRBJ1-3,TRBV27,.,.,CASSLWYF,TGTGCCAGCAGTTTATGGTATTTT
14,TRBJ2-3,TRBV12-3/TRBV12-4,few,.,CASKGEIGTDTQYF,TGTGCCAGCAAGGGGGAAATAGGCACAGATACGCAGTATTTT
14,TRBJ2-5,TRBV20-1,.,TRBD1,CSALTTGQEQTQYF,TGCAGTGCCCTAACAACCGGACAGGAGCAGACCCAGTACTTC
14,TRBJ2-7,TRBV14,few,.,CASSQEWAGGEQYF,TGTGCCAGCAGCCAAGAATGGGCAGGGGGGGAGCAGTACTTC
16,TRBJ2-7,TRBV20-1,few,.,CSARTSGGGSSYEQYF,TGCAGTGCTAGAACATCTGGTGGGGGGAGCTCCTACGAGCAGTACTTC
15,TRBJ2-3,TRBV5-6,.,TRBD1,CASSPGTGWADTQYF,TGTGCCAGCAGCCCCGGGACAGGGTGGGCAGATACGCAGTATTTT
16,TRBJ2-1,TRBV27,.,TRBD2,CASSLSLAGGYNEQFF,TGTGCCAGCAGTTTATCGCTGGCGGGGGGCTACAATGAGCAGTTCTTC
14,TRBJ2-7,TRBV20-1,few,TRBD1,CSASIRGPSYEQYF,TGCAGTGCTAGTATCAGGGGGCCCTCCTACGAGCAGTACTTC
13,TRBJ2-5,TRBV12-3/TRBV12-4,once,.,CASSVGGPETQYF,TGTGCCAGCAGCGTCGGGGGCCCAGAGACCCAGTACTTC
13,TRBJ2-7,TRBV29-1,few,.,CSVRLWDPGEQYF,TGCAGCGTTCGGCTGTGGGACCCGGGCGAGCAGTACTTC
16,TRBJ2-6,TRBV19,.,.,CASSIYSSSGANVPTF,TGTGCCAGTAGTATATACAGTAGCTCTGGGGCCAACGTCCCGACTTTC
13,TRBJ2-5,TRBV10-3,many,TRBD1,CAMARDRQETQYF,TGTGCCATGGCCCGGGACAGGCAAGAGACCCAGTACTTC
12,TRBJ1-2,TRBV12-3/TRBV12-4,few,TRBD1,CASSDRVYGYTF,TGTGCCAGCAGTGACAGGGTTTATGGCTACACCTTC
16,TRBJ2-1,TRBV6-1,.,TRBD1,CASTAGGTGIYNEQFF,TGTGCCAGCACCGCCGGCGGGACAGGGATCTACAATGAGCAGTTCTTC
15,TRBJ2-2,TRBV5-5,few,.,CASSGALAGTGELFF,TGTGCCAGCAGCGGTGCCCTGGCGGGGACCGGGGAGCTGTTTTTT
11,TRBJ2-7,TRBV20-1,many,TRBD1,CSAAGQGAKYF,TGCAGTGCGGCCGGGCAGGGGGCGAAGTACTTC
13,TRBJ2-5,TRBV12-3/TRBV12-4,.,.,CASRQDTQETQYF,TGTGCCAGTAGACAGGACACCCAAGAGACCCAGTACTTC
15,TRBJ2-7,TRBV11-2,.,TRBD2,CASRSLAGSSYEQYF,TGTGCCAGCAGATCCTTAGCGGGGAGCTCCTACGAGCAGTACTTC
12,TRBJ1-2,TRBV12-3/TRBV12-4,many,.,CASSLQNYGYTF,TGTGCCAGCAGTTTACAGAACTATGGCTACACCTTC
13,TRBJ1-5,TRBV6-2/TRBV6-3,.,.,CASRLLQGQPQHF,TGTGCCAGCAGGCTACTCCAAGGGCAGCCCCAGCATTTT
16,TRBJ2-1,TRBV7-9,.,TRBD1,CASSPQDRGTYNEQFF,TGTGCCAGCAGCCCGCAGGACAGGGGCACCTACAATGAGCAGTTCTTC
16,TRBJ2-5,TRBV5-6,few,TRBD2,CASSLSGGGWRATQYF,TGTGCCAGCAGCCTCAGTGGCGGGGGTTGGAGAGCCACCCAGTACTTC
13,TRBJ2-5,TRBV29-1,many,.,CSAVPWGLETQYF,TGCAGCGCTGTCCCGTGGGGTTTGGAGACCCAGTACTTC
14,TRBJ2-5,TRBV12-3/TRBV12-4,few,TRBD1,CASSRGQGTETQYF,TGTGCCAGCAGTAGGGGACAGGGGACCGAGACCCAGTACTTC
14,TRBJ1-1,TRBV6-1,.,.,CASTPSWQDTEAFF,TGTGCCAGCACCCCGTCGTGGCAGGACACTGAAGCTTTCTTT
12,TRBJ1-1,TRBV30,once,.,CAWRILNTEAFF,TGTGCCTGGAGGATCCTGAACACTGAAGCTTTCTTT
14,TRBJ2-1,TRBV10-2,.,.,CASSVSGRNNEQFF,TGCGCCAGCAGTGTATCCGGAAGGAACAATGAGCAGTTCTTC
14,TRBJ2-2,TRBV29-1,few,TRBD1,CSVRTGWNTGELFF,TGCAGCGTCCGGACAGGATGGAACACCGGGGAGCTGTTTTTT
14,TRBJ2-1,TRBV12-3/TRBV12-4,few,TRBD2,CASSHPGTSNEQFF,TGTGCCAGCAGCCACCCCGGGACTAGTAATGAGCAGTTCTTC
14,TRBJ2-7,TRBV25-1,.,.,CASSARHVSYEQYF,TGTGCCAGCAGTGCGCGACACGTAAGCTACGAGCAGTACTTC
16,TRBJ2-1,TRBV29-1,.,.,CSVDQTGTNSYNEQFF,TGCAGCGTTGACCAGACAGGGACTAACTCTTACAATGAGCAGTTCTTC
14,TRBJ2-7,TRBV21-1,.,.,CASSDDRDNYEQYF,TGTGCCAGCAGCGATGACCGGGACAACTACGAGCAGTACTTC
14,TRBJ2-7,TRBV12-3/TRBV12-4,.,.,CASSLSGIHHEQYF,TGTGCCAGCAGTTTATCCGGGATCCACCACGAGCAGTACTTC
14,TRBJ1-2,TRBV5-5,many,.,CASSSRDAIGGYTF,TGTGCCAGCAGCAGCCGGGACGCAATCGGGGGCTACACCTTC
15,TRBJ2-5,TRBV5-1,many,.,CASSFGQTYQETQYF,TGCGCCAGCAGCTTTGGACAGACGTACCAAGAGACCCAGTACTTC
12,TRBJ2-1,TRBV20-1,.,.,CSARLDFNEQFF,TGCAGTGCTAGATTAGACTTCAATGAGCAGTTCTTC
12,TRBJ2-1,TRBV20-1,many,.,CSAGTIQGQQFF,TGCAGTGCTGGAACAATACAGGGTCAGCAGTTCTTC
14,TRBJ2-5,TRBV5-1,few,TRBD1,CASSPGQLQETQYF,TGCGCCAGCAGCCCGGGACAGCTCCAAGAGACCCAGTACTTC